The 17 T cell receptor beta chains below all came from one sample that was sequenced in a study of CD8 T cells in Susac syndrome. When the RNA was reverse transcribed, random hexamers were used with an input of about 0.45 to 1 ug. TCRdb fed the immunoSEQ multiplex PCR reads into MiXCR, producing one record per CDR3 protein. The table shows over 150,000 distinct CDR3 sequences, with about 94% occurring only once. The sequencing input was CD4+ T cells from PBMCs. Receptors were obtained from a human donor with Susac syndrome.

This chain uses TRBV29-1 with TRBJ1-1, with 7 bases identical to TRBD1. Germline CDR1 SQVTM, CDR2 ANQGSEA. The CDR3 has 13 residues. The V and J ends lost 0 bases and 6 bases, in that order; junction bases with no gene match: 4. CDR3 protein: CSVEDHRGAEAFF. CDR3 DNA: TGCAGCGTTGAAGATCACAGGGGCGCTGAAGCTTTCTTT. The full variable domain, in which reference TRBV29-1 and TRBJ1-1 provide the parts outside the CDR3, is SAVISQKPSRDICQRGTSLTIQCQVDSQVTMMFWYRQQPGQSLTLIATANQGSEATYESGFVIDKFPISRPNLTFSTLTVSNMSPEDSSIYLCSVEDHRGAEAFFGQGTRLTVV.

This clonotype has only a few counts. The rearrangement joins TRBV29-1 to TRBJ1-1, with D hard to call. This CDR3 region has 13 residues. The V gene's germline CDR1 is SQVTM and CDR2 ANQGSEA. With 6 bases removed from V and 0 bases from J, the gap between germline ends came to 11 bases. CDR3 in amino acids: CSVARRLNTEAFF. For the CDR3, the DNA is TGCAGCGTCGCAAGGCGGCTGAACACTGAAGCTTTCTTT.

This clonotype was seen only once. The chain couples TRBV30 to TRBJ2-7, with 9 positions matching TRBD1. The junction had 4 bases not matched to a gene; V was cut back by 6 bases and J by 1 base. This CDR3 has 13 residues. CDR1 GTSNPN and CDR2 SVGIG come from the germline V gene (reference sequence). CDR3 sequence: CACSGTGSYEQYF. The CDR3 bases are TGTGCCTGCTCCGGGACAGGGTCCTACGAGCAGTACTTC.

V usage is TRBV4-2 and J usage is TRBJ1-2; a weak D match, TRBD1 (5 bases). Trimming shortened V by 3 bases and J by 4 bases, and 15 bases separated the two germline ends. Germline-derived CDR1 and CDR2 are LGHNA and YNFKEQ. The CDR3 is 15 amino acids. This CDR3 reads CASSHLTGTAYGYTF. The CDR3 DNA sequence: TGTGCCAGCAGCCATCTAACCGGGACGGCCTATGGCTACACCTTC.

This chain connects TRBV20-1 to TRBJ1-5, with D unresolved. V was shortened by 5 bases and J by 5 bases, with 13 bases between the two germline ends. The CDR3 spans 13 residues. Germline V gene sequence: CDR1 DFQATT, CDR2 SNEGSKA (reference sequence). The CDR3 coding sequence is TGCAGTGCTGGGCGAGACAAATATCAGCCCCAGCATTTT. Translation gives CSAGRDKYQPQHF.

This chain joins TRBV29-1 and TRBJ2-7; TRBD1 might be the D (6 bases). The germline V gene has CDR1 SQVTM and CDR2 ANQGSEA. The CDR3 covers 15 residues. Trimming shortened V by 3 bases and J by 0 bases, and 15 bases separated the two germline ends. The CDR3 protein is CSVELQGPSSYEQYF. CDR3 DNA: TGCAGCGTTGAGCTACAGGGCCCAAGCTCCTACGAGCAGTACTTC.

The V gene is TRBV6-2 or TRBV6-3, the J gene TRBJ1-1; D gene unclear. Germline V gene data show CDR1 as MNHEY and CDR2 as SVGEGT. V gave up 6 bases and J gave up 6 bases, with 11 bases separating them. This CDR3 is 12 amino acids long. The CDR3 region has the DNA TGTGCCAGCAGACGCACCCGGTCTGAAGCTTTCTTT. Translated: CASRRTRSEAFF.

J is TRBJ2-7 and V is TRBV9; 7 positions match TRBD1. The V gene's germline CDR1 is SGDLS and CDR2 YYNGEE. There are 14 residues in the CDR3. Trimming cost V 3 bases and J 6 bases; bases outside gene matches: 9. The CDR3: CASSATGEVIEQYF. CDR3 coding DNA: TGTGCCAGCAGCGCCACAGGGGAAGTTATCGAGCAGTACTTC.

The gene calls are TRBV7-9 and TRBJ1-5; a possible D gene is TRBD1 (6 bases). Looked up from germline, CDR1 is SEHNR and CDR2 is FQNEAQ (reference sequence). Trimming took off 1 base at V and 2 bases at J, with 15 bases between the two ends. The CDR3 has 17 residues. The DNA of the CDR3 is TGTGCCAGCAGCTTAGGACAGGCCCGCGGGGGCAATCAGCCCCAGCATTTT. As protein: CASSLGQARGGNQPQHF.

V usage is TRBV30 and J usage is TRBJ2-7, with D perhaps assigned TRBD1 or TRBD2 (5 bases each). V was clipped by 1 base and J by 3 bases, with 10 bases between them. From germline, CDR1 is GTSNPN and CDR2 SVGIG (reference sequence). The CDR3 length is 13 residues. DNA of the CDR3: TGTGCCTGGAGTGGAGGGACCCTCTACGAGCAGTACTTC. Encoded protein: CAWSGGTLYEQYF.

This rearrangement joins TRBV11-2 to TRBJ2-2, with D hard to call. Trimming cost V 1 base and J 3 bases, with 9 bases left between them. The CDR3 contains 15 residues. Germline V gives CDR1 SGHAT, CDR2 FQNNGV. The chain's CDR3 is CASSLGNRDTGELFF. CDR3 bases: TGTGCCAGCAGCTTAGGAAATAGGGACACCGGGGAGCTGTTTTTT.

The chain links TRBV7-8 to TRBJ2-1; D possibly corresponds to TRBD2 (6 bases). In germline, CDR1 is SGHVS, CDR2 FQNEAQ. The V gene lost 3 bases and the J gene lost 7 bases, with 19 bases spanning the gap. This CDR3 region has 16 residues. CDR3 residues: CASSFLLAGGTNEQFF. The CDR3 coding sequence is TGTGCCAGCAGCTTCTTACTAGCTGGGGGTACTAATGAGCAGTTCTTC. Looking up the rest from reference TRBV7-8 and TRBJ2-1 gives the full variable domain: GAGVSQSPRYKVAKRGQDVALRCDPISGHVSLFWYQQALGQGPEFLTYFQNEAQLDKSGLPSDRFFAERPEGSVSTLKIQRTQQEDSAVYLCASSFLLAGGTNEQFFGPGTRLTVL.

The rearrangement uses TRBV7-9 and TRBJ2-3; no firm D call. The V and J ends lost 3 bases and 1 base respectively, with 8 bases between them. CDR3 size: 14 residues. Germline CDR1 SEHNR, CDR2 FQNEAQ (reference sequence). The CDR3 reads CASSFGRRTDTQYF. The CDR3 region has the DNA TGTGCCAGCAGCTTTGGACGGCGCACAGATACGCAGTATTTT.

The chain carries TRBV18 and TRBJ1-4; possibly TRBD1 for D (6 bases). V lost 6 bases, J lost 3 bases, and 11 bases lay in between. Germline V gene sequence: CDR1 KGHSH, CDR2 LQKENI. This CDR3 comprises 14 residues. The CDR3 region has the DNA TGTGCCAGCTCCCGGACAGCTTCTAATGAAAAACTGTTTTTT. It translates to CASSRTASNEKLFF.

V gene TRBV6-5 combines with J gene TRBJ2-3, with TRBD1 matching over 7 bases. Germline CDR1 reads MNHEY; CDR2 reads SVGAGI. The CDR3 contains 12 residues. Losses at the gene ends were 6 bases for V and 7 bases for J; bases not matched to a gene: 4. CDR3 residues: CASSPTGHTQYF. The DNA of the CDR3 is TGTGCCAGCAGCCCGACAGGGCATACGCAGTATTTT.

The chain combines TRBV2 with TRBJ1-1; D is perhaps TRBD1 (5 bases). V lost 5 bases, J lost 1 base, and 14 bases lay in between. CDR3 length equals 15 residues. Germline V gene sequence: CDR1 SNHLY, CDR2 FYNNEI. CDR3: CASSWGFQGNTEAFF. Written as DNA, the CDR3 is TGTGCCAGCAGTTGGGGCTTTCAGGGGAACACTGAAGCTTTCTTT. Full variable domain (rest looked up from reference TRBV2 and TRBJ1-1): EPEVTQTPSHQVTQMGQEVILRCVPISNHLYFYWYRQILGQKVEFLVSFYNNEISEKSEIFDDQFSVERPDGSNFTLKIRSTKLEDSAMYFCASSWGFQGNTEAFFGQGTRLTVV.

This chain connects TRBV6-5 to TRBJ1-2; 8 bases are shared with TRBD1. The length of the CDR3 is 12 residues. J gave up 4 bases and V 8 bases, and 3 bases lay outside the gene matches. Germline CDR1 is MNHEY and CDR2 is SVGAGI. The CDR3 sequence is CASGTGIYGYTF. The CDR3 DNA reads TGTGCCAGCGGGACAGGAATCTATGGCTACACCTTC.